The present entry profiles one TCR beta chain with its context. This clone showed up just a few times. This receptor's antigen is unknown. No much larger clonotype is one base removed from it; base qualities were not supplied. This specimen's time point label, per the study, means: cycle 4 day 1 (C4D1), after 6 weeks of nivolumab. Every trial patient had relapsed after autologous stem cell transplantation, and cohorts A, B and C differed in prior brentuximab vedotin exposure. A total of about 51 patients with relapsed/refractory classical Hodgkin lymphoma made up the trial cohort, and each patient's best overall response was complete response, partial response or progressive disease. Trial patients were treated with single-agent nivolumab in the multi-cohort phase II CheckMate 205 trial. An independent review committee assessed best overall response by applying the 2007 International Working Group response criteria. Trial PBMCs were collected just before the start of nivolumab (C1D1) and during therapy at cycle 2 day 1 and cycle 4 day 1. After peripheral blood was drawn into 8 mL Vacutainer Cell Preparation Tubes, PBMCs were isolated by centrifugation and then cryopreserved.

The Qiagen DNeasy kit was used to extract genomic DNA from unsorted PBMCs and from the negatively selected CD4+ and CD8+ fractions. TCR beta CDR3 regions were amplified by immunoSEQ multiplex PCR using primers annealing to V and J segments. A synthetic immune receptor repertoire was used to minimize amplification bias, and any remaining bias was removed computationally after sequencing. In the paper's pipeline: Repertoire diversity was quantified as the Shannon entropy index using custom Python scripts. Unsorted, CD4+ and CD8+ repertoires were analyzed separately, except in combined analyses where CD4+ and CD8+ sequences were merged in silico. A clone was considered expanded if an increase in frequency of at least 2-fold after treatment relative to C1D1 was found, and a pseudocount of 0.5 was applied to clones undetected at baseline. Singleton clones were defined as clones with 0 or 1 copy at C1D1, and non-singleton clones were defined as clones with 2 or more copies. By matching protein sequences in sorted samples from the same patient, clones expanded in unsorted samples were annotated as CD4+, CD8+ or unknown. Wilcoxon tests on paired samples were used to test diversity changes from C1D1 to C4D1. Here the immuneACCESS table is served through TCRdb, limited to in-frame sequences with V and J called. Missing clones are a known gap in these copies; in checked studies unresolved V genes cover under half, and the rest lacks a known reason. The D gene and trimming were derived from the DNA, and the V and J assignments and clone size from that table. For this sample the table gives just under 65,000 clones, of which roughly nine tenths were detected only once. 10% of the sample is taken by the ten largest.

This entry comes from a study of PD-1 blockade in classical Hodgkin lymphoma (dated by TCRdb to 2018 to 2021). About the investigation overall: Nivolumab dosing was 3 mg/kg intravenously every 2 weeks, continuing until either disease progression or unacceptable toxicity. The study used TCR beta sequencing and CyTOF to define a peripheral blood immune signature of response to PD-1 blockade in classical Hodgkin lymphoma.

The study at large found these results: Trial patients with a complete response had baseline diversity similar to that of newly diagnosed patients, while partial responders and progressors had significantly lower diversity. A significant rise by C4D1 was seen in CD4+ but not CD8+ TCR diversity (p=0.0027 vs p=0.16), with the rise being most apparent in complete responders (p=0.02). Baseline TCR diversity was reported as lower in newly diagnosed patients than in healthy donors, and lower still in relapsed/refractory patients. The study was limited to a single clinical trial cohort, and causes of repertoire differences, possibly disease activity or prior therapy, remained undefined. Diversity was lower in patients who began nivolumab less than 1 year after ASCT, so these patients were left out of later analyses to avoid confounding by immune reconstitution.

At the junction V is shortened by 4 bases and J by 7 bases, with 11 bases in between. Taken from the germline V gene, the CDR1 and CDR2 loops are MDHEN and SYDVKM. CDR3 length: 13 amino acids, cysteine to phenylalanine. Just CDR3 DNA is preserved here, 39 bases in frame from base 1. The V and J genes are TRBV28 and TRBJ1-5; the D gene is unclear. This sample comprised peripheral blood mononuclear cells (PBMCs), obtained before the fourth cycle of nivolumab. The receptor comes from a human donor with classical Hodgkin lymphoma. CDR3 sequence: CASSSLNGQPQHF. The bases read TGTGCCAGCAGTTCCCTAAATGGCCAGCCCCAGCATTTT.